Each of the 21 T cell receptor beta chains below was sequenced from the same sample in a study of glioma-infiltrating T cells after dendritic cell vaccination. TCRdb's table, derived via immunoSEQ multiplex PCR, lists solely in-frame clones and lacks some. The sample lists roughly 100,000 clones; roughly 79% were seen once. The source material was blood, sampled before dendritic cell vaccination. The receptors stem from a human donor with glioblastoma.

The chain has TRBV11-2 and TRBJ2-1; 14 bases map to TRBD2. The J segment lost 5 bases and the V segment lost 4 bases, leaving 4 bases of the junction unmatched. This CDR3 region has 16 residues. CDR1 SGHAT and CDR2 FQNNGV come from the germline V gene. The CDR3 coding sequence is TGTGCCAGCAGCTCCGGGACTAGCGGGAGAAACAATGAGCAGTTCTTC. This sequence encodes CASSSGTSGRNNEQFF. Complete variable domain (other parts from reference TRBV11-2 and TRBJ2-1): EAGVAQSPRYKIIEKRQSVAFWCNPISGHATLYWYQQILGQGPKLLIQFQNNGVVDDSQLPKDRFSAERLKGVDSTLKIQPAKLEDSAVYLCASSSGTSGRNNEQFFGPGTRLTVL.

The gene calls are TRBV6-5 and TRBJ1-3; the D gene is possibly TRBD1 (5 bases). Germline CDR1 reads MNHEY; CDR2 reads SVGAGI. The CDR3 loop spans 13 amino acids. Trimming pared 0 bases from V and 7 bases from J, leaving 7 bases between. CDR3 amino acids: CASSYSGGNTIYF. The CDR3 DNA follows: TGTGCCAGCAGTTACTCTGGGGGGAACACCATATATTTT.

The genes are TRBV6-1 and TRBJ2-3, with TRBD2 as a possible D gene (6 bases). In germline, CDR1 is MNHNS, CDR2 SASEGT. The CDR3 contains 14 residues. The V end was cut by 2 bases, the J end by 4 bases, with 10 bases between. This chain's CDR3 is CASSESGVADTQYF. The CDR3 DNA reads as TGTGCCAGCAGTGAATCGGGGGTCGCAGATACGCAGTATTTT.

The table lists this clone with a count of one. The genes are TRBV7-9 and TRBJ1-5, with D perhaps TRBD1 (5 bases). Trimming removed 3 bases at V and 0 bases at J, with 9 bases between. Germline V gives CDR1 SEHNR, CDR2 FQNEAQ (reference sequence). This CDR3 is built from 15 residues. For the CDR3, the DNA is TGTGCCAGCAGCTTGGGGGGTTATAGCAATCAGCCCCAGCATTTT. Translation gives CASSLGGYSNQPQHF.

This sequence joins TRBV13 and TRBJ2-5; the match to TRBD2 covers 10 bases. The CDR3 runs 16 residues. Germline V gene lookup returns CDR1 PRHDT and CDR2 FYEKMQ (reference sequence). The J segment lost 1 base and the V segment lost 5 bases, leaving 7 bases of the junction unmatched. The CDR3 loop is CASSPPLAGGQETQYF. DNA for the CDR3: TGTGCCAGCAGCCCCCCTTTAGCGGGGGGCCAAGAGACCCAGTACTTC.

This chain connects TRBV27 to TRBJ2-7; perhaps TRBD2 as D (6 bases). The V end was cut by 3 bases, the J end by 10 bases, with 16 bases between. The CDR3 is 13 amino acids. The germline CDR1 and CDR2 sequences are MNHEY and SMNVEV (reference sequence). The DNA for the CDR3 is TGTGCCAGCAGTTTGGGGACTCGAAGACTACAGTACTTC. It codes for CASSLGTRRLQYF.

This clone came up once. V and J are TRBV18 and TRBJ1-2, with 7 bases matching TRBD1. V was clipped by 1 base and J by 3 bases; unmatched bases: 2. Per the germline V gene, CDR1 is KGHSH and CDR2 is LQKENI. The CDR3 covers 14 residues. As DNA, the CDR3 is TGTGCCAGCTCACCACAGGGGGCCGACTATGGCTACACCTTC. Encoded protein: CASSPQGADYGYTF.

The chain combines TRBV2 with TRBJ1-5; a weak D match, TRBD1 (5 bases). V lost 7 bases and J lost 3, with 16 bases in between. CDR1 and CDR2 (germline): SNHLY, FYNNEI. The CDR3 consists of 15 residues. The CDR3 nucleotides are TGTGCCAGCAACCTTTTCCAGGGCCCCAATCAGCCCCAGCATTTT. It yields the protein CASNLFQGPNQPQHF.

V gene TRBV27 combines with J gene TRBJ1-5, with 8 bases lining up with TRBD1. The J segment lost 1 base and the V segment lost 6 bases, leaving 5 bases of the junction unmatched. CDR1 is MNHEY, CDR2 SMNVEV, per germline (reference sequence). The CDR3 loop spans 15 amino acids. The chain's CDR3 is CASSRTGGSNQPQHF. The CDR3, as DNA: TGTGCCAGCAGCCGAACAGGGGGGAGCAATCAGCCCCAGCATTTT.

The chain combines TRBV7-9 with TRBJ2-7, with D maybe TRBD2 (5 bases). The germline V gene has CDR1 SEHNR and CDR2 FQNEAQ (reference sequence). This CDR3 has 12 residues. V was cut by 2 bases and J by 3 bases, with 5 bases left in between. CDR3 protein: CASSLTSYEQYF. The CDR3 nucleotides read TGTGCCAGCAGCTTAACTAGCTACGAGCAGTACTTC.

The chain carries TRBV19 and TRBJ2-1; D is unclear. The V gene lost 7 bases and the J gene lost 5 bases, with 15 bases spanning the gap. The CDR3 runs 14 residues. Germline assignment: CDR1 LNHDA and CDR2 SQIVND (reference sequence). CDR3: CASTREVRDNEQFF. As DNA, the CDR3 is TGTGCCAGTACCCGAGAGGTCAGAGACAATGAGCAGTTCTTC.

This chain joins TRBV6-5 and TRBJ1-3; TRBD1 aligns across 9 bases. The trim removed 5 bases at V and 0 bases at J, leaving 2 bases unmatched. CDR1 and CDR2 from the germline V gene are MNHEY and SVGAGI. CDR3 length equals 15 residues. DNA of the CDR3: TGTGCCAGCAGTCCGACAGGGGGCTCTGGAAACACCATATATTTT. This codes for CASSPTGGSGNTIYF.

V is TRBV6-1 and J is TRBJ2-5; 13 bases line up with TRBD2. Trimming removed 7 bases from V and 3 bases from J; junction bases left unmatched: 5. The CDR3 is made up of 15 amino acids. Germline V lookup: CDR1 MNHNS, CDR2 SASEGT. CDR3 protein: CASTTSGGAKETQYF. The DNA of the CDR3 is TGTGCCAGCACTACTAGCGGGGGGGCTAAAGAGACCCAGTACTTC.

This clone was counted once. The chain joins TRBV5-1 to TRBJ2-7, with D tentatively TRBD2 (6 bases). CDR3 length: 11 amino acids. Germline assignment: CDR1 SGHRS and CDR2 YFSETQ. Trimming took 7 bases from V and 6 from J, leaving 11 bases between them. This CDR3 is CASQFGGEQYF. Here the CDR3 DNA reads TGCGCCAGCCAGTTCGGGGGCGAGCAGTACTTC.

This clone appeared a few times. The chain is built from TRBV11-3 and TRBJ2-2; the D gene is possibly TRBD1 (6 bases). V lost 4 bases to trimming and J lost 3 bases, with 15 bases between them. The CDR3 is made up of 16 amino acids. The germline CDR1 and CDR2 sequences are SGHNT and YENEEA. CDR3 protein: CASSSYDRQDTGELFF. CDR3 coding DNA: TGTGCCAGCAGCTCTTACGACAGGCAGGACACCGGGGAGCTGTTTTTT.

The chain recombines TRBV11-2 with TRBJ2-3, with D possibly TRBD1 on 5 matching bases. The germline gives CDR1 SGHAT, CDR2 FQNNGV. This CDR3 has 15 residues. V was cut by 3 bases and J by 4 bases, with 14 bases left in between. This CDR3 reads CASSFRGRASDTQYF. CDR3 DNA: TGTGCCAGCAGCTTCCGAGGCAGGGCCTCAGATACGCAGTATTTT. The entire variable domain, with the rest obtained from reference TRBV11-2 and TRBJ2-3, is as follows: EAGVAQSPRYKIIEKRQSVAFWCNPISGHATLYWYQQILGQGPKLLIQFQNNGVVDDSQLPKDRFSAERLKGVDSTLKIQPAKLEDSAVYLCASSFRGRASDTQYFGPGTRLTVL.

This sequence joins TRBV11-2 and TRBJ1-4, with D uncertain. CDR1 and CDR2 (germline): SGHAT, FQNNGV. The CDR3 is 16 amino acids. The V and J ends lost 0 bases and 7 bases respectively, with 15 bases between them. The CDR3 is CASSLDFMSAVEKLFF. The DNA for the CDR3 is TGTGCCAGCAGCTTAGATTTCATGAGTGCTGTTGAAAAACTGTTTTTT. Full variable domain (rest looked up from reference TRBV11-2 and TRBJ1-4): EAGVAQSPRYKIIEKRQSVAFWCNPISGHATLYWYQQILGQGPKLLIQFQNNGVVDDSQLPKDRFSAERLKGVDSTLKIQPAKLEDSAVYLCASSLDFMSAVEKLFFGSGTQLSVL.

The genes are TRBV27 and TRBJ2-2; D is possibly TRBD1 (7 bases). The CDR3 has 15 residues. Trimming left V 7 bases short and J 2 bases short, with 14 bases between. Germline-derived CDR1 and CDR2 are MNHEY and SMNVEV (reference sequence). CDR3 bases: TGTGCCAGCACAGGGGGGTACGTCAACACCGGGGAGCTGTTTTTT. This encodes CASTGGYVNTGELFF.

The V call is TRBV30, the J call TRBJ2-2, with 10 bases identical to TRBD1. The CDR3 contains 15 residues. Germline CDR1 is GTSNPN and CDR2 is SVGIG (reference sequence). After removal of 7 bases from V and 3 bases from J, the junction contained 8 bases not matched to a gene. CDR3 protein: CAYTGTGVDTGELFF. CDR3 nucleotide sequence: TGTGCCTATACCGGGACAGGGGTCGACACCGGGGAGCTGTTTTTT. Looking up the rest from reference TRBV30 and TRBJ2-2 gives the full variable domain: SQTIHQWPATLVQPVGSPLSLECTVEGTSNPNLYWYRQAAGRGLQLLFYSVGIGQISSEVPQNLSASRPQDRQFILSSKKLLLSDSGFYLCAYTGTGVDTGELFFGEGSRLTVL.

The J gene is TRBJ2-2, the V gene TRBV4-2, with a possible D match to TRBD2 (5 bases). V was trimmed by 4 bases and J by 5 bases, leaving 14 bases between them. This CDR3 has 15 residues. Germline CDR1 is LGHNA and CDR2 is YNFKEQ. CDR3 sequence reads: CASSLKTRLTGELFF. The CDR3 DNA reads as TGTGCCAGCAGCCTTAAGACCCGACTAACCGGGGAGCTGTTTTTT.

The CDR3 DNA reads TGTGCCAGCAGCCCCCCGCGGGCGGGGGGGAAAGATGAGCAGTTCTTC. Its translation is CASSPPRAGGKDEQFF. The V and J genes are TRBV4-2 and TRBJ2-1, with 9 bases matching TRBD2. V was pared by 4 bases and J by 8 bases, with 12 bases of the junction left unmatched. The CDR3 consists of 16 residues. CDR1 and CDR2 from the germline V gene are LGHNA and YNFKEQ.